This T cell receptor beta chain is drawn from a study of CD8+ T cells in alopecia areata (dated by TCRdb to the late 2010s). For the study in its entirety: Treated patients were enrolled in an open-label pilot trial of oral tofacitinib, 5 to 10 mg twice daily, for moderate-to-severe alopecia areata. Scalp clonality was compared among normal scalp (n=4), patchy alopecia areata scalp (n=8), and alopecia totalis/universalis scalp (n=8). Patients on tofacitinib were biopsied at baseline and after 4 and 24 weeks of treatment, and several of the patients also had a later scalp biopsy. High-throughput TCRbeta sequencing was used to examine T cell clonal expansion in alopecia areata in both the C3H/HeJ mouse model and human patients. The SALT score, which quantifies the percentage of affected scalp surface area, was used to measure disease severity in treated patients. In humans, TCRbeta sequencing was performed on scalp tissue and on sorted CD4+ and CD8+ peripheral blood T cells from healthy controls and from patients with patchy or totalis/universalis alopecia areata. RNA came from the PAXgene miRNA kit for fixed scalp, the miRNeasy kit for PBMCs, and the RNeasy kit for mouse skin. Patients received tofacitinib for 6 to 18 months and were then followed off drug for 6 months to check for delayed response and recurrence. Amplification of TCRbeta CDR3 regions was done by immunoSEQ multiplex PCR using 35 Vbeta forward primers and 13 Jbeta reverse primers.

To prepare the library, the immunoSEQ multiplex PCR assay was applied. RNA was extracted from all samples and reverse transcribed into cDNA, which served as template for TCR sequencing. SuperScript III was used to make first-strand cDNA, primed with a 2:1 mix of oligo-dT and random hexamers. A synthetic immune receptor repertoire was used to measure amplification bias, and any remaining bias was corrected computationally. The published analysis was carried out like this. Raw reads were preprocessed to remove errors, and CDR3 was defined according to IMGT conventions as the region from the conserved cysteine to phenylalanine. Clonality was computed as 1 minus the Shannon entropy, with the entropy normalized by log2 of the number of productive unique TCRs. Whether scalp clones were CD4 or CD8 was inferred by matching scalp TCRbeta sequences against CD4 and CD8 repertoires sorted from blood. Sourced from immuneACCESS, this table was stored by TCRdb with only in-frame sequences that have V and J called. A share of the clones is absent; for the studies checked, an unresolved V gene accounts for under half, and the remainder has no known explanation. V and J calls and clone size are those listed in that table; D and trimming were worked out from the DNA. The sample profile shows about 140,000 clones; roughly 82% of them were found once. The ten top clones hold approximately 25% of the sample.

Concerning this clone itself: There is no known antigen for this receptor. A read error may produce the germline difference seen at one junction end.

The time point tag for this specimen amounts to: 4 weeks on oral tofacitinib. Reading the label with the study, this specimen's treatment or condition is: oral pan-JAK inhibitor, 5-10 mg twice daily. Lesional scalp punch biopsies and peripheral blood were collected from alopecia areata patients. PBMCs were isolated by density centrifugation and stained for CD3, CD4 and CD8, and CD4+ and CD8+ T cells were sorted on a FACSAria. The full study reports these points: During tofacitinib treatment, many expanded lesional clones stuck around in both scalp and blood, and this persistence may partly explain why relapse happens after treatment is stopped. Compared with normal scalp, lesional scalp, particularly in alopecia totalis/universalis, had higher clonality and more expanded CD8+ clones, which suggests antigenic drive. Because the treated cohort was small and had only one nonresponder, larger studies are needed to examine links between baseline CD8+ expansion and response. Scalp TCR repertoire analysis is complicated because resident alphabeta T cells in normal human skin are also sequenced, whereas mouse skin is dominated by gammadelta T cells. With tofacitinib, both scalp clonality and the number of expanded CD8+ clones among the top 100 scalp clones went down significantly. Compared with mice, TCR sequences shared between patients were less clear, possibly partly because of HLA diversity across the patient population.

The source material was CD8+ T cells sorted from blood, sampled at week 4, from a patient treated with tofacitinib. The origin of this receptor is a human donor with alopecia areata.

The CDR3 loop reads CASSPVSGRGLNQPQHF. The DNA reads TGTGCTAGCAGCCCCGTTAGCGGCAGGGGGCTCAATCAGCCCCAGCATTTT. The V and J segments used are TRBV7-7 and TRBJ1-5; TRBD1 agrees with 8 junctional bases. From the germline V gene (reference sequence), CDR1 is SSHAT and CDR2 is FNYEAQ. The CDR3 contains 17 residues, cysteine and phenylalanine counted. Only the CDR3 DNA is retained, 51 bases long and in frame from the first base.